The 18 T cell receptor beta chains listed next were all sequenced from one sample in a study of T cell clonotyping in hematopoietic cell transplantation. Measured with immunoSEQ multiplex PCR; TCRdb has only the in-frame clones, and not every one. This table holds around 16,000 clones, 61% found once. Sequences were derived from PBMCs, sampled 30 days after allogeneic stem cell transplant. The origin of the receptors is a male patient in his forties or fifties who had an allogeneic stem cell transplant from an unrelated donor, so T cells may come from the graft donor. Some clones in this sample may be carry-over from other donors' samples.

This sequence joins TRBV6-5 and TRBJ2-1, with 7 bases matching TRBD1. The J segment lost 8 bases and the V segment lost 2 bases, leaving 6 bases of the junction unmatched. This CDR3 region has 14 residues. The germline CDR1 and CDR2 sequences are MNHEY and SVGAGI. CDR3 coding DNA: TGTGCCAGCAGTTACGCCGACAGGGTACATGAGCAGTTCTTC. Encoded protein: CASSYADRVHEQFF.

This clone was detected only a few times. J is TRBJ2-5 and V is TRBV30; D is perhaps TRBD2 (6 bases). CDR1 is GTSNPN and CDR2 is SVGIG in the germline V gene (reference sequence). V was trimmed by 4 bases and J by 4 bases, leaving 13 bases between them. The CDR3 is 13 amino acids. In DNA, the CDR3 is TGTGCCTGGAACGCGGGAATTCGAGAGACCCAGTACTTC. Its translation: CAWNAGIRETQYF. The variable domain in full, with the rest retrieved from reference TRBV30 and TRBJ2-5, is SQTIHQWPATLVQPVGSPLSLECTVEGTSNPNLYWYRQAAGRGLQLLFYSVGIGQISSEVPQNLSASRPQDRQFILSSKKLLLSDSGFYLCAWNAGIRETQYFGPGTRLLVL.

Concerning this clone: At one end the junction does not follow the germline gene, possibly because of a read error. This specimen includes other DNA sequences encoding the same CDR3. The gene calls are TRBV6-5 and TRBJ1-6, with 11 bases matching TRBD1. The CDR3 has 15 residues. Germline V gene sequence: CDR1 MNHEY, CDR2 SVGAGI. The CDR3 DNA sequence: TGTGCCAGCACGCGGGACAGGGGGAACAATTCACCTCTCCACTTT. Amino acids: CASTRDRGNNSPLHF.

The V and J genes are TRBV7-2 and TRBJ1-1; maybe TRBD1 (6 bases). Trimming stripped 7 bases from V and 2 bases from J, with 14 bases between. CDR1 is SGHTA and CDR2 is FQGNSA in the germline V gene. The CDR3 has 14 amino acids. The CDR3, as DNA: TGTGCCAGCACCCTCGGGGGGGCTAACACTGAAGCTTTCTTT. Translated: CASTLGGANTEAFF.

The genes are TRBV30 and TRBJ1-4; no reliable D call. From germline, CDR1 is GTSNPN and CDR2 SVGIG (reference sequence). This CDR3 is 15 amino acids long. Trimming removed 8 bases at V and 3 bases at J, with 19 bases between. The CDR3, as DNA: TGTGCCGGAAACAAAAAGGGCGCGGCTAATGAAAAACTGTTTTTT. Its protein product is CAGNKKGAANEKLFF.

The chain combines TRBV30 with TRBJ1-2; 7 nucleotides align to TRBD1. The CDR3 consists of 15 residues. V shed 1 base, J shed 4 bases, and the junction held 9 bases outside the gene matches. From germline, CDR1 is GTSNPN and CDR2 SVGIG (reference sequence). CDR3 region: CAWSAGQPDLYGYTF. The CDR3 nucleotides read TGTGCCTGGAGTGCGGGACAGCCAGACCTCTATGGCTACACCTTC.

The chain links TRBV5-4 to TRBJ1-1; no clear D gene. CDR3 length: 16 residues. The V and J ends lost 3 bases and 1 base respectively, with 16 bases between them. Looked up from germline, CDR1 is SGHNT and CDR2 is YYREEE (reference sequence). CDR3 protein: CASSSDPPGRNTEAFF. The CDR3 DNA is TGTGCCAGCAGCTCGGACCCGCCGGGTCGGAACACTGAAGCTTTCTTT.

J is TRBJ1-2 and V is TRBV5-4; TRBD1 matches 7 bases. The ends lost 4 bases at V and 4 bases at J; junction bases unmatched: 7. There are 14 residues in the CDR3. Germline CDR1 reads SGHNT; CDR2 reads YYREEE (reference sequence). The CDR3 bases are TGTGCCAGCAGCCTTGGCAGGGGGACCTATGGCTACACCTTC. Its protein product is CASSLGRGTYGYTF.

This rearrangement joins TRBV25-1 to TRBJ2-3; D possibly matches TRBD1 or TRBD2 (5 bases each). The CDR3 covers 17 residues. V was pared by 3 bases and J by 0 bases, with 16 bases between. Germline V gives CDR1 MGHDK, CDR2 SYGVNS. CDR3 in amino acids: CASSEAGTVTSTDTQYF. Written as DNA, the CDR3 is TGTGCCAGCAGTGAGGCCGGGACCGTTACTAGCACAGATACGCAGTATTTT.

This sequence joins TRBV7-8 and TRBJ2-7, with 9 bases identical to TRBD2. This CDR3 is 16 amino acids long. Germline V gene lookup returns CDR1 SGHVS and CDR2 FQNEAQ. The V gene end was trimmed by 5 bases and the J gene end by 1 base; junction bases not matched to a gene: 9. The CDR3 bases are TGTGCCAGCAGCGGACCCCTAGCGGGGCGATCCTACGAGCAGTACTTC. This codes for CASSGPLAGRSYEQYF.

V gene TRBV6-5 combines with J gene TRBJ1-5; D is ambiguous. Germline CDR1 reads MNHEY; CDR2 reads SVGAGI. This CDR3 is built from 15 residues. Trimming cost V 3 bases and J 3 bases, with 12 bases left between them. The CDR3 nucleotides read TGTGCCAGCAGTTATAGACCCGGTACCAATCAGCCCCAGCATTTT. Its translation is CASSYRPGTNQPQHF.

The chain joins TRBV30 to TRBJ2-7, with 10 bases identical to TRBD1. The J segment lost 7 bases and the V segment lost 0 bases, leaving 6 bases of the junction unmatched. The germline V gene has CDR1 GTSNPN and CDR2 SVGIG (reference sequence). The CDR3 consists of 14 residues. CDR3 DNA: TGTGCCTGGAGTGTGGGACAGGGGTTTGAAGAGCAGTACTTC. Amino acids: CAWSVGQGFEEQYF.

The chain joins TRBV5-1 to TRBJ2-5, with TRBD2 matching 10 bases. J was trimmed by 3 bases and V by 4 bases; bases with no gene match: 3. The CDR3 is 14 amino acids. Germline assignment: CDR1 SGHRS and CDR2 YFSETQ. The CDR3 loop reads CASSDTSGEETQYF. Written as DNA, the CDR3 is TGCGCCAGCAGCGACACTAGCGGGGAAGAGACCCAGTACTTC. Looking up the rest from reference TRBV5-1 and TRBJ2-5 gives the full variable domain: KAGVTQTPRYLIKTRGQQVTLSCSPISGHRSVSWYQQTPGQGLQFLFEYFSETQRNKGNFPGRFSGRQFSNSRSEMNVSTLELGDSALYLCASSDTSGEETQYFGPGTRLLVL.

The rearrangement uses TRBV30 and TRBJ1-3, with a weak D call TRBD1 (5 bases). The CDR3 runs 12 residues. V lost 5 bases and J lost 4, with 9 bases in between. The V gene's germline CDR1 is GTSNPN and CDR2 SVGIG (reference sequence). The CDR3 spells CAWAYRGNTIYF. Written as DNA, the CDR3 is TGTGCCTGGGCATACAGGGGAAACACCATATATTTT. Using reference TRBV30 and TRBJ1-3 for the parts outside the CDR3, the full variable domain is SQTIHQWPATLVQPVGSPLSLECTVEGTSNPNLYWYRQAAGRGLQLLFYSVGIGQISSEVPQNLSASRPQDRQFILSSKKLLLSDSGFYLCAWAYRGNTIYFGEGSWLTVV.

This rearrangement joins TRBV4-1 to TRBJ2-2; 14 bases line up with TRBD2. Trimming cost V 4 bases and J 4 bases; bases outside gene matches: 11. Germline values: CDR1 MGHRA, CDR2 YSYEKL. The CDR3 sequence is 19 residues long. The CDR3, as DNA: TGCGCCAGCAGCCTAAGCCGACTAGCGGGGGGGCGTTTCACCGGGGAGCTGTTTTTT. The encoded protein is CASSLSRLAGGRFTGELFF.

The chain links TRBV30 to TRBJ2-2; D gene ambiguous. Trimming cost V 0 bases and J 1 base, with 6 bases left between them. CDR1 and CDR2 from the germline V gene are GTSNPN and SVGIG (reference sequence). CDR3 length: 14 residues. The DNA of the CDR3 is TGTGCCTGGAGTGTATGGGGGAACACCGGGGAGCTGTTTTTT. It translates to CAWSVWGNTGELFF.

The V and J genes are TRBV25-1 and TRBJ1-1; perhaps TRBD1 as D (5 bases). The germline CDR1 and CDR2 sequences are MGHDK and SYGVNS. V lost 1 base and J 5 bases, leaving 11 bases between the germline ends. The length of the CDR3 is 14 residues. In DNA, the CDR3 is TGTGCCAGCAGTGAATTGGGGGGGAGAACTGAAGCTTTCTTT. It is translated as CASSELGGRTEAFF.

This rearrangement joins TRBV6-1 to TRBJ1-2, with D unclear. Germline V CDR1 and CDR2: MNHNS, SASEGT. This CDR3 has 13 residues. With 1 base removed from V and 8 bases from J, the gap between germline ends came to 11 bases. This CDR3 reads CASSEGGSHGYTF. CDR3 DNA sequence: TGTGCCAGCAGTGAAGGTGGATCCCACGGCTACACCTTC.